This T cell receptor (beta chain) was obtained from a study of blood T cells in healthy people across ages. Study results and caveats: Diversity was higher, and naive CD4+ cells more numerous, in long-lived donors than in aged donors.

For every donor, a draw yielded approximately 9.9 milliliters of peripheral blood. This clonotype was counted between two and nine times. Its antigen is currently unknown. A second about 6 to 12 cycle PCR used barcoded and J-beta primers. A template-switch adaptor that had 12 random nucleotides put a tag on each cDNA molecule. Each CDR3 protein is one row after TCRdb ran MiXCR on the 5' RACE reads. The table shows 790,000 or so distinct CDR3 sequences, with around 45% occurring only once. There are 14 residues in the CDR3. Germline CDR1 is MNHEY and CDR2 is SMNVEV (reference sequence). V was clipped by 2 bases and J by 4 bases, with 8 bases between them.

The sample was blood. The chain is built from TRBV27 and TRBJ2-2, with D unclear. The origin of this receptor is a man at least 80 years old in good health. In DNA form, the CDR3 reads TGTGCCAGCAGTTTAGGGGATACCACCGGGGAGCTGTTTTTT. This translates into CASSLGDTTGELFF.